This paragraph reports one TCR beta chain. The data are from a study of blood T cell repertoires in COVID-19. Source study methods: Estimates of nucleated cell counts were drawn from the amplification of reference gene primers. Data came from immunoSEQ multiplex PCR; TCRdb stores just in-frame clones and leaves some out. V and J calls and clone size are as listed in that table; D and trimming were resolved from the DNA. The sample holds 100,000 to 150,000 clones, approximately 84% seen once. The CDR3 contains 15 residues. V lost 2 bases and J 3 bases, leaving 13 bases between the germline ends. Germline loops: CDR1 LNHDA, CDR2 SQIVND (reference sequence).

The sample comprised peripheral blood. This TCR was sampled from a woman aged 55-75 years with acute or convalescent COVID-19. The J gene is TRBJ1-2, the V gene TRBV19; D possibly corresponds to TRBD1 (6 bases). The CDR3 loop is CASSIRQAHYYGYTF. For the CDR3, the DNA is TGTGCCAGTAGTATACGACAGGCTCATTACTATGGCTACACCTTC.